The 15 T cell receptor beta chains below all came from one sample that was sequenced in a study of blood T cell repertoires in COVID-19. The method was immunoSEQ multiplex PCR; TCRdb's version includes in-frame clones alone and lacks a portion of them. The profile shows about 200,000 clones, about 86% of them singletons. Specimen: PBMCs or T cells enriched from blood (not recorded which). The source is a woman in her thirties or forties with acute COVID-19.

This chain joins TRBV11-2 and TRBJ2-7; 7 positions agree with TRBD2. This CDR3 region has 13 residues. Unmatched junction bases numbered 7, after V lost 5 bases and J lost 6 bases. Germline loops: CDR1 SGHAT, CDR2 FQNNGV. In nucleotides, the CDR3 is TGTGCCAGCAGCGCCCTGACTAGCCTCGAGCAGTACTTC. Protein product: CASSALTSLEQYF.

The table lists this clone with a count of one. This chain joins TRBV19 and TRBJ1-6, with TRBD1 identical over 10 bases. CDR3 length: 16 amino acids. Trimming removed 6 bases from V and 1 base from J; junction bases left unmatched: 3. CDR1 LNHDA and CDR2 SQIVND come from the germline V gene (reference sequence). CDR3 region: CASSPGQGSYNSPLHF. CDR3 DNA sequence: TGTGCCAGTAGCCCGGGACAGGGGTCCTATAATTCACCCCTCCACTTT.

CDR3 residues: CATSTNPGQGNYNEQFF. The CDR3 coding sequence is TGTGCCACCAGCACCAATCCGGGACAGGGGAATTACAATGAGCAGTTCTTC. The chain has TRBV15 and TRBJ2-1; 10 bases agree with TRBD1. V lost 4 bases and J lost 4; bases outside the gene matches: 10. CDR1 is LNHNV and CDR2 is YYDKDF in the germline V gene (reference sequence). The CDR3 is made up of 17 amino acids.

Here the CDR3 DNA reads TGCGCCAGCAGCTTCCAGGGACAGAGCTCTGGAAACACCATATATTTT. It encodes CASSFQGQSSGNTIYF. The chain is built from TRBV5-1 and TRBJ1-3; 7 bases fit TRBD1. CDR1 SGHRS and CDR2 YFSETQ come from the germline V gene. V dropped 2 bases and J dropped 0; count of bases not matched to a gene: 5. This CDR3 region has 16 residues.

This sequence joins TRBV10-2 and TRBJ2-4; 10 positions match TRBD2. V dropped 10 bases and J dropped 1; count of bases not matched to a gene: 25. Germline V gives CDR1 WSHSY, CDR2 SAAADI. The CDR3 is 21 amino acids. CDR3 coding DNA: TGCGCCAATGCTACAGGGCCCCAACTAGCGGGGCTAAAAGAGGCCAAAAACATTCAGTACTTC. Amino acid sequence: CANATGPQLAGLKEAKNIQYF.

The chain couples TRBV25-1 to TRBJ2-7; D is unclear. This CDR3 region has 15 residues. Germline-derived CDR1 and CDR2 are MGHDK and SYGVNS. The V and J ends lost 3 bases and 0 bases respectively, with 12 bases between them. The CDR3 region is CASSDYSVVSYEQYF. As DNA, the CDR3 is TGTGCCAGCAGTGACTACTCGGTTGTCTCCTACGAGCAGTACTTC.

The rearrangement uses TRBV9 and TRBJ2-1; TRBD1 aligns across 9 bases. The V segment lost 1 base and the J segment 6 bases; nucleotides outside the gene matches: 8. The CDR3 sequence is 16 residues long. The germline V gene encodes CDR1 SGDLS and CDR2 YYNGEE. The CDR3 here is CASSVHEWDRVNEQFF. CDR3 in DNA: TGTGCCAGCAGCGTACACGAGTGGGACAGGGTCAATGAGCAGTTCTTC.

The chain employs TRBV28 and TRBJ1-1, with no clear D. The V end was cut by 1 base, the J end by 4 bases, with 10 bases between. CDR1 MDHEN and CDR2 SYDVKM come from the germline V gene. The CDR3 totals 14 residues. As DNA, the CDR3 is TGTGCCAGCAGTTTATTATCGGGGTTCACTGAAGCTTTCTTT. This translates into CASSLLSGFTEAFF.

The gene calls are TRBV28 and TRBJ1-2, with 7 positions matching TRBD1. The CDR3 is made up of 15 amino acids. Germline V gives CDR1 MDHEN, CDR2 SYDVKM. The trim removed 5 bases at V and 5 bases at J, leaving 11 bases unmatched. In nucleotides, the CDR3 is TGTGCCAGCAGTCTCGACCCACTGACAGGGTATGGCTACACCTTC. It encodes CASSLDPLTGYGYTF.

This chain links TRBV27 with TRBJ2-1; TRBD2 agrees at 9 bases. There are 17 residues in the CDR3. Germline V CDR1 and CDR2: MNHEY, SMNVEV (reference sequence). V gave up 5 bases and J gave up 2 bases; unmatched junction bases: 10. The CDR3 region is CASSTVSGSPTYNEQFF. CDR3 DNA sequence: TGTGCCAGCAGTACCGTTAGCGGGAGTCCGACCTACAATGAGCAGTTCTTC.

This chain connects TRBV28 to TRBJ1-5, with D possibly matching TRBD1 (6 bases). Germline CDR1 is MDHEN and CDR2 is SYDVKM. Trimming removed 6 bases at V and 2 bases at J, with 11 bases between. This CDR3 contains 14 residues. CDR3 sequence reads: CASSPRTGNQPQHF. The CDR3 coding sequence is TGTGCCAGCAGCCCGAGGACAGGCAATCAGCCCCAGCATTTT.

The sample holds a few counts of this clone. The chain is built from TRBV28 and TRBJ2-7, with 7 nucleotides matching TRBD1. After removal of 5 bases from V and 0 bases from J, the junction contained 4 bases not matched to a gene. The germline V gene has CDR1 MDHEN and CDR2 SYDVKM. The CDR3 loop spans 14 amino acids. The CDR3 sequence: CASSTTGYSYEQYF. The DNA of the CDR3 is TGTGCCAGCAGTACGACAGGGTACTCCTACGAGCAGTACTTC.

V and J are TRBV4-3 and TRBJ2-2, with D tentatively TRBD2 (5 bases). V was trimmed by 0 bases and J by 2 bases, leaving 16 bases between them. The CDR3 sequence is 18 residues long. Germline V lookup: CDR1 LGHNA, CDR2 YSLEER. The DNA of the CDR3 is TGCGCCAGCAGCCAAGAAGGAGGACGGGCGCTAAACACCGGGGAGCTGTTTTTT. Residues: CASSQEGGRALNTGELFF.

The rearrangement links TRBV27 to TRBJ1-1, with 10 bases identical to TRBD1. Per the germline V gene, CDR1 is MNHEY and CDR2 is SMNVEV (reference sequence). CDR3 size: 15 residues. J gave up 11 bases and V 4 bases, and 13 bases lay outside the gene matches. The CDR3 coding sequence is TGTGCCAGCAGTTCTTACCGGGACAGGGGCCCCCTTGCTTTCTTT. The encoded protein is CASSSYRDRGPLAFF.

The CDR3 region has the DNA TGTGCCAGCAGCCTCAACAGGGACCAAGAGACCCAGTACTTC. As protein: CASSLNRDQETQYF. V is TRBV11-2 and J is TRBJ2-5; D perhaps matches TRBD1 (6 bases). The CDR3 runs 14 residues. Trimming removed 5 bases from V and 0 bases from J, with 10 bases in between. Germline-derived CDR1 and CDR2 are SGHAT and FQNNGV.